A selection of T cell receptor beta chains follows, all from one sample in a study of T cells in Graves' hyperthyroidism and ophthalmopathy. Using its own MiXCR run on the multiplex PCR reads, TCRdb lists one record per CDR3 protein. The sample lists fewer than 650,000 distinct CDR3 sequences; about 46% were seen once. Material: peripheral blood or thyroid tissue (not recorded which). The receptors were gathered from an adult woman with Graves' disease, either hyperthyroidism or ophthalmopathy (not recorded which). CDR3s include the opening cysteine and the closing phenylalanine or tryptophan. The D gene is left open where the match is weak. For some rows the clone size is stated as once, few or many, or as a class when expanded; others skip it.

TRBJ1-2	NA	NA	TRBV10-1	CASSDQRGAGGYTF	TGCGCCAGCAGTGACCAACGGGGGGCAGGAGGCTACACCTTC
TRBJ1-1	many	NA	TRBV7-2	CASSRYSMNTEAFF	TGTGCCAGCAGCCGATACAGCATGAACACTGAAGCTTTCTTT
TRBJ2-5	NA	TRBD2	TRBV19	CAGTSGGETQYF	TGTGCTGGGACTAGCGGAGGGGAGACCCAGTACTTC
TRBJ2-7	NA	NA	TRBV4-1	CASSQDHGPLYEQYF	TGCGCCAGCAGCCAAGACCATGGGCCCCTCTACGAGCAGTACTTC
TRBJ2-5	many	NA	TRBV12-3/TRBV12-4	CASAWAGGAGSETQYF	TGTGCCAGCGCTTGGGCAGGAGGGGCGGGGAGTGAGACCCAGTACTTC
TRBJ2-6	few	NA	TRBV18	CASSRLGANVLTF	TGTGCCAGCTCCCGTCTAGGGGCCAACGTCCTGACTTTC
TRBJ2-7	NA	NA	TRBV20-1	CSAREGSRVYEQYF	TGCAGTGCTAGGGAGGGGTCGAGGGTCTACGAGCAGTACTTC
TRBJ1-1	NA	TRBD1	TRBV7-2	CASSLDRGYAFF	TGTGCCAGCAGCTTAGACAGGGGATATGCTTTCTTT
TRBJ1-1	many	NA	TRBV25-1	CASSDLDTKNTEAFF	TGTGCCAGCAGTGATCTGGACACCAAGAACACTGAAGCTTTCTTT
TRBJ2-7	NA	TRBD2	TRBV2	CASSEIGLAGYEQYF	TGTGCCAGCAGTGAAATCGGACTAGCTGGCTACGAGCAGTACTTC
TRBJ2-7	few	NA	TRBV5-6	CASSLASVSEQYF	TGTGCCAGCAGCTTGGCCAGCGTTTCCGAGCAGTACTTC
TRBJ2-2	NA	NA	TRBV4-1	CASSPAGAGNAGELFF	TGCGCCAGCAGCCCCGCGGGGGCAGGGAACGCCGGGGAGCTGTTTTTT
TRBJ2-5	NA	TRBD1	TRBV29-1	CSLMTGVETQYF	TGCAGCCTAATGACAGGGGTAGAGACCCAGTACTTC
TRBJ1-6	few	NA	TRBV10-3	CASKLTESNSPLHF	TGTGCCAGCAAGCTGACAGAAAGTAATTCACCCCTCCACTTT
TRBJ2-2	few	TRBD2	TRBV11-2	CASRQLRGLAGARTGELFF	TGTGCCAGCAGACAATTGCGGGGACTAGCGGGAGCTAGGACCGGGGAGCTGTTTTTT
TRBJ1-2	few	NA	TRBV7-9	CASSLSTLWLYGYTF	TGTGCCAGCAGCTTATCCACTTTATGGCTTTATGGCTACACCTTC
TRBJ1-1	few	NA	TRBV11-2	CASSLGRWNTEAFF	TGTGCCAGCAGCTTAGGTCGGTGGAACACTGAAGCTTTCTTT
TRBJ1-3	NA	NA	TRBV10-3	CAISVLGGNTIYF	TGTGCCATCAGCGTCCTTGGCGGAAACACCATATATTTT
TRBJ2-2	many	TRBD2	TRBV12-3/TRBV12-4	CASSPEAGVTGELFF	TGTGCCAGCAGTCCCGAGGCGGGAGTAACCGGGGAGCTGTTTTTT
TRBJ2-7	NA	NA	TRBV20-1	CSATNRVQSSYEQYF	TGCAGTGCAACAAACAGGGTACAGAGCTCCTACGAGCAGTACTTC
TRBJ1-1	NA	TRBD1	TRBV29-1	CSNLGTGAWRTEAFF	TGCAGCAATTTAGGGACAGGGGCTTGGCGCACTGAAGCTTTCTTT
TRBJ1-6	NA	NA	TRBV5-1	CASSLVPGNSPLHF	TGCGCCAGCAGCTTGGTTCCAGGGAATTCACCCCTCCACTTT
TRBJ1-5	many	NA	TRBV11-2	CASSPEWGGSQPQHF	TGTGCCAGCAGCCCCGAATGGGGTGGAAGTCAGCCCCAGCATTTT
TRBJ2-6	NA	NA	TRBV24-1	CATSPRQLLSGANVLTF	TGTGCCACCAGTCCCCGACAGCTACTCTCTGGGGCCAACGTCCTGACTTTC
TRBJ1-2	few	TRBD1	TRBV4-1	CASSQASDRAYGYTF	TGCGCCAGCAGCCAAGCATCCGACAGGGCATATGGCTACACCTTC
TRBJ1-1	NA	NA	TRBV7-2	CASSLLGKENTEAFF	TGTGCCAGCAGCTTATTGGGGAAAGAGAACACTGAAGCTTTCTTT
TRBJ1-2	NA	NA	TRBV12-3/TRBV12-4	CASRRQAEYGCTF	TGTGCCAGCAGACGTCAGGCGGAGTATGGCTGCACCTTC
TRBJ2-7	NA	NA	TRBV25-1	CASNSGWTADEQYF	TGTGCCAGCAACTCAGGGTGGACAGCGGACGAGCAGTACTTC
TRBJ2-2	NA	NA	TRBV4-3	CASSQATSGGGELFF	TGCGCCAGCAGCCAAGCCACTTCCGGGGGTGGGGAGCTGTTTTTT
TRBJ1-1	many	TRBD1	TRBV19	CASSKSRNRGAEAFF	TGTGCCAGTAGTAAATCTCGAAACAGGGGCGCTGAAGCTTTCTTT
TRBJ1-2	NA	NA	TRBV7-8	CASSSNQGQMYGYTF	TGTGCCAGCAGCTCGAACCAAGGACAGATGTATGGCTACACCTTC